The sequence of this T cell receptor beta chain was determined in a study of blood T cells in healthy people across ages. Study outcomes and limitations: Expanded clonotype changes were possibly confounded by unknown donor CMV status.

The V segment lost 7 bases and the J segment 4 bases; nucleotides outside the gene matches: 8. The CDR3 is 14 amino acids. With a J-beta primer mix and a sample-barcoded 5' primer, a second PCR ran about 6 to 11 cycles. TCRdb reprocessed the 5' RACE reads via MiXCR and lists one record per CDR3 protein. In the table there are 850,000 to 1,100,000 distinct CDR3 sequences, around two fifths of which are singletons. On this clonotype itself: Its antigen is unknown.

The material sequenced was blood. The source is a man aged 18 to 29 in good health. The chain links TRBV12-3 or TRBV12-4 to TRBJ1-2, with TRBD1 matching 8 bases. The CDR3 coding sequence is TGTGCCAGCACCCCGCAGGGGGCGAGCTATGGCTACACCTTC. Its protein is CASTPQGASYGYTF.